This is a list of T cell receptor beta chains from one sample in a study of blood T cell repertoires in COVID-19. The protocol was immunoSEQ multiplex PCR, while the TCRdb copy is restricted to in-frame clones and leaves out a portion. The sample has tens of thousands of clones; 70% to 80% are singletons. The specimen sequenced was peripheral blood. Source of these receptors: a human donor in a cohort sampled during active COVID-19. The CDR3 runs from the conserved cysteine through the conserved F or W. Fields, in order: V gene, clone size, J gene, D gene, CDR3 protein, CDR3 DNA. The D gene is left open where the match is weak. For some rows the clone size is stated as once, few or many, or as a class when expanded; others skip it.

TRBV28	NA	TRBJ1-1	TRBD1	CASSLSQGVTEAFF	TGTGCCAGCAGTTTATCTCAGGGGGTTACTGAAGCTTTCTTT
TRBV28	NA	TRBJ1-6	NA	CASSPFRDRPYYNSPLHF	TGTGCCAGCAGTCCCTTCCGGGATCGACCCTACTATAATTCACCCCTCCACTTT
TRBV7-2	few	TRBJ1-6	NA	CASSPFNSPLHF	TGTGCCAGCAGCCCCTTCAATTCACCCCTCCACTTT
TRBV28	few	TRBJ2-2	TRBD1	CASRDGTAANTGELFF	TGTGCCAGCAGAGATGGGACAGCTGCGAACACCGGGGAGCTGTTTTTT
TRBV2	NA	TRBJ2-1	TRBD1	CASSRTGVSGNEQFF	TGTGCCAGCAGTCGGACAGGGGTATCCGGCAATGAGCAGTTCTTC
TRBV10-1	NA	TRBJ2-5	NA	CASSDGYRSAQETQYF	TGCGCCAGCAGTGATGGGTATCGGAGTGCCCAAGAGACCCAGTACTTC
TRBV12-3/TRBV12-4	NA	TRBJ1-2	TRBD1	CASSYRDSYGYTF	TGTGCCAGCAGTTACCGGGACAGCTATGGCTACACCTTC
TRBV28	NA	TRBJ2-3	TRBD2	CASRPGDSWTSGRRPDTQYF	TGTGCCAGCAGACCCGGAGACAGTTGGACTAGCGGGAGGCGGCCGGATACGCAGTATTTT
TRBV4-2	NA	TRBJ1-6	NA	CASSQEFGQSGSPLHF	TGTGCCAGCAGCCAAGAGTTTGGACAGTCAGGTTCACCCCTCCACTTT
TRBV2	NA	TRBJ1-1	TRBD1	CASSETGMNTEAFF	TGTGCCAGCAGTGAGACAGGGATGAACACTGAAGCTTTCTTT
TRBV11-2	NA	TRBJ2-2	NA	CASSPQGWNTGELFF	TGTGCCAGCAGCCCTCAGGGGTGGAACACCGGGGAGCTGTTTTTT
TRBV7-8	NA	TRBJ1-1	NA	CASSLSPWNTEAFF	TGTGCCAGCAGCTTATCTCCCTGGAACACTGAAGCTTTCTTT
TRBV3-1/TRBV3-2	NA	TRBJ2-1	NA	CASSQSLGGRDYNEQFF	TGTGCCAGCAGCCAGTCACTTGGGGGCAGGGACTACAATGAGCAGTTCTTC
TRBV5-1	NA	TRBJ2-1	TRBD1	CASSLGQGAGEQFF	TGCGCCAGCAGCTTGGGACAGGGGGCGGGTGAGCAGTTCTTC
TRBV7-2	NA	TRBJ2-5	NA	CASSLGSSETQYF	TGTGCCAGCAGTTTGGGCTCGAGCGAGACCCAGTACTTC
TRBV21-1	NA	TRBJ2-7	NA	CASSKGGTGGFYEQYF	TGTGCCAGCAGCAAAGGAGGGACAGGGGGGTTCTACGAGCAGTACTTC
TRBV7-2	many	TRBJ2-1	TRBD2	CASSRRTSGGRGNEQFF	TGTGCCAGCAGCCGCCGGACTAGCGGGGGGAGGGGAAATGAGCAGTTCTTC
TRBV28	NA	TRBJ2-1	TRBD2	CASSRALGGLAGGPGYNEQFF	TGTGCCAGCAGTCGCGCGCTGGGAGGTCTAGCGGGAGGGCCTGGGTACAATGAGCAGTTCTTC
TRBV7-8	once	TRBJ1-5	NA	CASSLAAGYHQPQHF	TGTGCCAGCAGTCTAGCGGCGGGGTACCATCAGCCCCAGCATTTT
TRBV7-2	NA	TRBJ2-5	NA	CASHSFNEETQYF	TGTGCCAGCCATAGCTTCAATGAGGAGACCCAGTACTTC
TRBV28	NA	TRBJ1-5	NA	CASKGRAYQPQHF	TGTGCCAGCAAGGGCAGGGCCTATCAGCCCCAGCATTTT
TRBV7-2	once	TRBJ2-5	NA	CASSATTEETQYF	TGTGCCAGCAGCGCCACTACGGAAGAGACCCAGTACTTC
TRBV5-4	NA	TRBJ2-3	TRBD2	CASSFTAGGTDTQYF	TGTGCCAGCAGCTTTACTGCGGGGGGTACAGATACGCAGTATTTT
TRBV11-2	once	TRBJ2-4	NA	CASSPTAAENIQYF	TGTGCCAGCAGCCCCACGGCAGCGGAAAACATTCAGTACTTC
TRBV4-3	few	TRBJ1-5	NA	CASSRDWAQPQHF	TGCGCCAGCAGCCGAGATTGGGCCCAGCCCCAGCATTTT
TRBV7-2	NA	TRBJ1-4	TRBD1	CASSPRRSGGNEKLFF	TGTGCCAGCAGCCCTCGCAGATCAGGGGGTAATGAAAAACTGTTTTTT
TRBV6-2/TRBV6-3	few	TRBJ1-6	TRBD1	CASSLDRVDSPLHF	TGTGCCAGCAGCTTGGACAGGGTAGATTCACCCCTCCACTTT
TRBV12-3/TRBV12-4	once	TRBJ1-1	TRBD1	CASSPGTGAGFF	TGTGCCAGCAGTCCCGGGACAGGGGCAGGTTTCTTT
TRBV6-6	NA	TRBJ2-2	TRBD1	CASTRQGTGTGELFF	TGTGCCAGCACCCGACAGGGAACTGGCACCGGGGAGCTGTTTTTT
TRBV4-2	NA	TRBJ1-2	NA	CASSQGQNYGYTF	TGTGCCAGCAGCCAAGGGCAGAACTATGGCTACACCTTC
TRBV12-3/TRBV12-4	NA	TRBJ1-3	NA	CASTLRGTIYF	TGTGCCAGCACCCTTAGGGGCACCATATATTTT
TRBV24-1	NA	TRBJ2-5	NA	CATSSPSGRGGTQYF	TGTGCCACCAGTTCCCCCTCGGGAAGGGGAGGGACCCAGTACTTC
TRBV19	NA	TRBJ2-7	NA	CASKSGFGEQYF	TGTGCCAGTAAATCGGGGTTTGGGGAGCAGTACTTC
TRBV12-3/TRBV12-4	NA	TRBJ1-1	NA	CASRLLNTEAFF	TGTGCCAGCAGACTACTGAACACTGAAGCTTTCTTT
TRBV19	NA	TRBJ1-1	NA	CASTVRNTEAFF	TGTGCCAGTACCGTCAGGAACACTGAAGCTTTCTTT
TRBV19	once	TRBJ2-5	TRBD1	CASSISRGPQETQYF	TGTGCCAGTAGTATTTCCAGGGGGCCCCAAGAGACCCAGTACTTC
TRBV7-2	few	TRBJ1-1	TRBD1	CASSLTDRGTEAFF	TGTGCCAGCAGCCTAACGGACAGGGGCACTGAAGCTTTCTTT
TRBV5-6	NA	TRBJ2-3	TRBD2	CASSFTSGSSDTQYF	TGTGCCAGCAGCTTCACTAGCGGGAGCTCAGATACGCAGTATTTT
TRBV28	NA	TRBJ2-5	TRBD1	CASSITNRGVGETQYF	TGTGCCAGCAGCATCACCAACAGGGGAGTTGGGGAGACCCAGTACTTC
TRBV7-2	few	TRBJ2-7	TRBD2	CASSLGLGAGYEQYF	TGTGCCAGCAGCTTGGGGTTAGGAGCGGGGTACGAGCAGTACTTC
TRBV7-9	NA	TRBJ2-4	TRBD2	CASSLAHPGGNIQYF	TGTGCCAGCAGCTTAGCGCACCCGGGGGGAAACATTCAGTACTTC
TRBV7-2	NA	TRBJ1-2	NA	CASSLEGSGAVWGYTF	TGTGCCAGCAGCTTAGAAGGGTCAGGGGCTGTCTGGGGCTACACCTTC